Presented here are 30 T cell receptor beta chains from one specimen sequenced in a study of PD-L1 blockade in urothelial cancer. The protocol was immunoSEQ multiplex PCR, while the TCRdb copy is restricted to in-frame clones and leaves out a portion. The table shows about 91,000 clones, with 83% occurring only once. The time point is: peripheral blood 6 weeks after treatment start. The sequencing used PBMCs, collected around atezolizumab (anti-PD-L1) treatment. The receptors come from a man aged 65 to 85 with urothelial cancer.

The DNA of the CDR3 is TGCGCCAGCAGCCCTGGGACTAGCGGAGAGACCCAGTACTTC. It translates to CASSPGTSGETQYF. The rearrangement joins TRBV5-1 to TRBJ2-5; 11 positions agree with TRBD2. Germline trimming cut 4 bases from V and 4 bases from J; bases unmatched to any gene: 3. Per the germline V gene, CDR1 is SGHRS and CDR2 is YFSETQ. The CDR3 runs 14 residues.

V and J are TRBV15 and TRBJ1-4; the D is unclear. The V gene lost 4 bases and the J gene lost 2 bases, with 11 bases spanning the gap. This CDR3 has 15 amino acids. Germline assignment: CDR1 LNHNV and CDR2 YYDKDF (reference sequence). CDR3 loop: CATSTYQKTNEKLFF. DNA of the CDR3: TGTGCCACCAGCACGTATCAGAAGACTAATGAAAAACTGTTTTTT.

The chain couples TRBV25-1 to TRBJ2-5; 10 positions match TRBD1. V was pared by 4 bases and J by 5 bases, with 4 bases of the junction left unmatched. The CDR3 loop spans 14 amino acids. Germline V CDR1 and CDR2: MGHDK, SYGVNS. The CDR3 DNA is TGTGCCAGCAGTGGGGACAGGGGATATGAGACCCAGTACTTC. It codes for CASSGDRGYETQYF.

The chain couples TRBV6-1 to TRBJ1-2; TRBD1 matches 8 bases. The CDR3 length is 16 residues. With 1 base clipped from V and 4 bases from J, the junction kept 8 bases outside the gene matches. Germline CDR1 and CDR2: MNHNS and SASEGT. The CDR3 protein is CASSEEFGQGLYGYTF. For the CDR3, the DNA is TGTGCCAGCAGTGAAGAATTTGGACAGGGTCTCTATGGCTACACCTTC.

The chain is built from TRBV9 and TRBJ2-5; 8 bases map to TRBD2. CDR1 and CDR2 (germline): SGDLS, YYNGEE. The CDR3 is made up of 16 amino acids. J gave up 3 bases and V 0 bases, and 7 bases lay outside the gene matches. The CDR3: CASSVGRGGWEETQYF. CDR3 DNA: TGTGCCAGCAGCGTAGGACGGGGGGGATGGGAAGAGACCCAGTACTTC.

The chain uses TRBV28 and TRBJ1-2; no reliable D call. V was clipped by 6 bases and J by 5 bases, with 10 bases between them. The germline V gene encodes CDR1 MDHEN and CDR2 SYDVKM. This CDR3 contains 12 residues. In DNA, the CDR3 is TGTGCCAGCAGCTTTCGAGGGTATGGCTACACCTTC. Its protein is CASSFRGYGYTF.

J is TRBJ2-1 and V is TRBV7-2; 9 bases agree with TRBD2. Germline V gives CDR1 SGHTA, CDR2 FQGNSA. The CDR3 runs to 15 residues. Trimming cost V 1 base and J 8 bases; bases outside gene matches: 6. The CDR3 region has the DNA TGTGCCAGCAGCTTAGGGCTAGCGGGGAGGGATGAGCAGTTCTTC. Translated: CASSLGLAGRDEQFF.

This chain links TRBV6-1 with TRBJ2-7; the match to TRBD2 covers 9 bases. The CDR3 is 13 residues long. With V trimmed by 7 bases and J by 3 bases, 4 bases remained unmatched. Per the germline V gene, CDR1 is MNHNS and CDR2 is SASEGT. The CDR3 DNA sequence: TGTGCCAGCAACCTAGCGGGGAACTACGAGCAGTACTTC. Its translation is CASNLAGNYEQYF.

This chain connects TRBV19 to TRBJ2-7; 8 nucleotides align to TRBD1. The CDR3 has 16 amino acids. V was pared by 5 bases and J by 2 bases, with 11 bases of the junction left unmatched. Germline V gives CDR1 LNHDA, CDR2 SQIVND (reference sequence). The CDR3 region has the DNA TGTGCCAGTAGTCCTCGATGGGGACAGGCAACCTACGAGCAGTACTTC. Translation gives CASSPRWGQATYEQYF. The whole variable domain, remainder taken from reference TRBV19 and TRBJ2-7, is DGGITQSPKYLFRKEGQNVTLSCEQNLNHDAMYWYRQDPGQGLRLIYYSQIVNDFQKGDIAEGYSVSREKKESFPLTVTSAQKNPTAFYLCASSPRWGQATYEQYFGPGTRLTVT.

The chain joins TRBV15 to TRBJ2-1, with TRBD2 as a possible D gene (7 bases). This CDR3 has 12 residues. From germline, CDR1 is LNHNV and CDR2 YYDKDF (reference sequence). V was cut by 1 base and J by 14 bases, with 12 bases left in between. DNA of the CDR3: TGTGCCACCAGCAGAGCGGGGGGCCCTAAGTTCTTC. Its protein is CATSRAGGPKFF.

There are a few counts of this clone. CDR3 DNA sequence: TGTGCCAGCAGCTTACAGGGGAGGGCAGATACGCAGTATTTT. Protein sequence: CASSLQGRADTQYF. The V gene is TRBV7-8, the J gene TRBJ2-3; maybe TRBD2 (7 bases). The ends were cut back, 2 bases at V and 4 bases at J, with 10 bases in the middle. The CDR3 totals 14 residues. Germline assignment: CDR1 SGHVS and CDR2 FQNEAQ.

V gene TRBV6-5 combines with J gene TRBJ2-2; perhaps TRBD1 as D (6 bases). Trimming stripped 6 bases from V and 6 bases from J, with 14 bases between. The CDR3 totals 14 residues. In germline, CDR1 is MNHEY, CDR2 SVGAGI. This chain's CDR3 is CASSKTGSSGELFF. Written as DNA, the CDR3 is TGTGCCAGCAGCAAAACAGGGTCGTCCGGGGAGCTGTTTTTT.

The V call is TRBV27, the J call TRBJ2-1; D possibly corresponds to TRBD1 (5 bases). Trimming took off 0 bases at V and 1 base at J, with 7 bases between the two ends. This CDR3 has 15 amino acids. Germline-derived CDR1 and CDR2 are MNHEY and SMNVEV (reference sequence). CDR3 in DNA: TGTGCCAGCAGTTTATCGGGGCAGTCCTACAATGAGCAGTTCTTC. Its translation is CASSLSGQSYNEQFF.

This clone has just one count. The V and J genes are TRBV29-1 and TRBJ2-5; maybe TRBD1 (6 bases). Germline V CDR1 and CDR2: SQVTM, ANQGSEA. The CDR3 contains 11 residues. The V and J ends lost 7 bases and 5 bases respectively, with 11 bases between them. The CDR3 DNA reads TGCAGCGGTACAGGGACCGAGACCCAGTACTTC. Its protein product is CSGTGTETQYF.

This sequence joins TRBV6-1 and TRBJ2-1; TRBD2 matches at 11 bases. This CDR3 is 17 amino acids long. Germline values: CDR1 MNHNS, CDR2 SASEGT. V lost 2 bases and J lost 5; bases outside the gene matches: 8. In DNA form, the CDR3 reads TGTGCCAGCAGTGAAACCTGGCTAGCGGGGGGCCACAATGAGCAGTTCTTC. Translated, it gives CASSETWLAGGHNEQFF.

V and J are TRBV5-4 and TRBJ2-3; TRBD2 matches at 7 bases. Trimming took 6 bases from V and 3 from J; bases not matched to a gene: 10. Germline V lookup: CDR1 SGHNT, CDR2 YYREEE (reference sequence). This CDR3 is built from 15 residues. CDR3 in amino acids: CASTLGAGLTDTQYF. CDR3 in DNA: TGTGCCAGCACCCTTGGAGCGGGGCTAACAGATACGCAGTATTTT.

This clone was detected once. The V and J genes are TRBV14 and TRBJ2-7, with D perhaps TRBD2 (6 bases). V lost 0 bases to trimming and J lost 6 bases, with 15 bases between them. CDR1 SGHDN and CDR2 FVKESK come from the germline V gene. The CDR3 runs to 15 residues. The CDR3 loop is CASSQDTDYGREQYF. CDR3 DNA: TGTGCCAGCAGCCAAGATACGGACTACGGCCGCGAGCAGTACTTC.

The V call is TRBV2, the J call TRBJ1-4; 7 bases are shared with TRBD1. With 7 bases clipped from V and 4 bases from J, the junction kept 9 bases outside the gene matches. CDR1 is SNHLY, CDR2 FYNNEI, per germline. The CDR3 spans 15 residues. CDR3 protein: CASIKPGQSNEKLFF. CDR3 bases: TGTGCCAGCATCAAACCGGGACAGAGTAATGAAAAACTGTTTTTT.

The V and J genes are TRBV6-1 and TRBJ2-2; 9 positions agree with TRBD1. V gave up 6 bases and J gave up 3 bases; unmatched junction bases: 5. This CDR3 region has 15 residues. CDR1 and CDR2 (germline): MNHNS, SASEGT. The DNA for the CDR3 is TGTGCCAGCAGCCGGGACAGGGTAGACACCGGGGAGCTGTTTTTT. Amino acid sequence: CASSRDRVDTGELFF.

The rearrangement joins TRBV11-3 to TRBJ2-1; 8 bases agree with TRBD2. Germline lookup yields CDR1 SGHNT and CDR2 YENEEA. The CDR3 is 16 residues long. Trimming at V came to 6 bases and at J to 6 bases, leaving 13 bases not matched to a gene. CDR3 coding DNA: TGTGCCAGCAGGAGGGGGGGGTCTAGCGGGTCCAATGAGCAGTTCTTC. Translating it yields CASRRGGSSGSNEQFF.

This clone was counted a single time. The rearrangement uses TRBV18 and TRBJ2-1; D may be TRBD1 (5 bases). There are 13 residues in the CDR3. In germline, CDR1 is KGHSH, CDR2 LQKENI. Trimming cost V 5 bases and J 4 bases, with 9 bases left between them. The CDR3 DNA reads as TGTGCCAGCTCATCTACAGGTTACAATGAGCAGTTCTTC. Its protein product is CASSSTGYNEQFF.

This clone was seen only once. The genes are TRBV19 and TRBJ1-5, with D maybe TRBD1 (6 bases). Between the trimmed V and J ends, which lost 4 bases and 0 bases, there was a span of 13 bases. The CDR3 consists of 16 residues. The V gene's germline CDR1 is LNHDA and CDR2 SQIVND (reference sequence). CDR3 sequence reads: CASSTLSTGSNQPQHF. As DNA, the CDR3 is TGTGCCAGTAGTACCCTCTCGACAGGTAGCAATCAGCCCCAGCATTTT.

The chain links TRBV27 to TRBJ2-1, with 9 positions matching TRBD2. V dropped 6 bases and J dropped 4; count of bases not matched to a gene: 10. CDR3 length equals 16 residues. Germline V gene data show CDR1 as MNHEY and CDR2 as SMNVEV (reference sequence). Here the CDR3 DNA reads TGTGCCAGCAGGCGGGGCAGGAGCGGGGGGTACAATGAGCAGTTCTTC. It is translated as CASRRGRSGGYNEQFF.

The V call is TRBV11-2, the J call TRBJ2-2; 7 nucleotides agree with TRBD1. Losses at the gene ends were 4 bases for V and 5 bases for J; bases not matched to a gene: 1. The V gene's germline CDR1 is SGHAT and CDR2 FQNNGV. There are 13 residues in the CDR3. The CDR3 protein is CASSSGGTGELFF. CDR3 sequence (DNA): TGTGCCAGCAGCTCAGGGGGTACCGGGGAGCTGTTTTTT.

The table lists this clone with a few counts. The CDR3 region has the DNA TGTGCCAGCAGTCGTACGTGGGGCGCGGGGACTGAAGCTTTCTTT. Its translation: CASSRTWGAGTEAFF. The V and J genes are TRBV6-6 and TRBJ1-1; TRBD1 might be the D (5 bases). CDR3 length: 15 amino acids. CDR1 MNHNY and CDR2 SVGAGI come from the germline V gene (reference sequence). V lost 5 bases and J 5 bases, leaving 18 bases between the germline ends.

This chain uses TRBV11-2 with TRBJ2-7; D unclear. The germline gives CDR1 SGHAT, CDR2 FQNNGV. The CDR3 covers 14 residues. V was trimmed by 5 bases and J by 2 bases, leaving 13 bases between them. CDR3 amino acids: CASSQSPGPYEQYF. CDR3 sequence (DNA): TGTGCCAGCAGCCAGTCTCCTGGGCCCTACGAGCAGTACTTC.

This chain connects TRBV5-1 to TRBJ2-7; TRBD2 aligns across 8 bases. CDR1 is SGHRS and CDR2 is YFSETQ in the germline V gene. CDR3 length equals 14 residues. Trimming took 0 bases from V and 2 from J; bases not matched to a gene: 1. Written as DNA, the CDR3 is TGCGCCAGCAGCTTGGGTAGCGGGGCCTACGAGCAGTACTTC. It encodes CASSLGSGAYEQYF.

This clone was picked up a small number of times. V is TRBV5-4 and J is TRBJ2-2; 7 bases map to TRBD1. Germline loops: CDR1 SGHNT, CDR2 YYREEE (reference sequence). The CDR3 extends over 16 amino acids. Trimming took 2 bases from V and 4 from J; bases not matched to a gene: 8. In DNA form, the CDR3 reads TGTGCCAGCAGCTTTGCTAGGGGGCTGGGCACCGGGGAGCTGTTTTTT. Translated, it gives CASSFARGLGTGELFF.

Here the CDR3 reads CASSPLAVGSDTQYF. CDR3 bases: TGTGCCAGCAGTCCACTAGCGGTCGGGTCAGATACGCAGTATTTT. The J gene is TRBJ2-3, the V gene TRBV7-8; 8 nucleotides agree with TRBD2. This CDR3 has 15 residues. Looked up from germline, CDR1 is SGHVS and CDR2 is FQNEAQ. J lost 4 bases, V lost 6 bases, and 9 bases had no gene match.

This clone was picked up a small number of times. This chain links TRBV5-5 with TRBJ2-1, with a weak D call TRBD2 (5 bases). V was trimmed by 4 bases and J by 7 bases, leaving 9 bases between them. This CDR3 has 12 amino acids. Looked up from germline, CDR1 is SGHKS and CDR2 is YYEKEE (reference sequence). The CDR3 is CASSLAGNEQFF. DNA of the CDR3: TGTGCCAGCAGCCTAGCCGGGAATGAGCAGTTCTTC. Combining the CDR3 with reference TRBV5-5 and TRBJ2-1 gives the whole variable domain DAGVTQSPTHLIKTRGQQVTLRCSPISGHKSVSWYQQVLGQGPQFIFQYYEKEERGRGNFPDRFSARQFPNYSSELNVNALLLGDSALYLCASSLAGNEQFFGPGTRLTVL.